This T cell receptor (beta chain) derives from a study of shared clonotypes between healthy human individuals. The J segment lost 6 bases and the V segment lost 4 bases, leaving 7 bases of the junction unmatched. CDR1 is SEHNR, CDR2 FQNEAQ, per germline (reference sequence). The CDR3 is made up of 16 amino acids. CD45RO-negative, CCR7-positively selected cells formed the naive CD8 fraction, excluding terminally differentiated effector memory CD45RA+ cells. Sequenced by immunoSEQ multiplex PCR; TCRdb stores in-frame clones only, minus some. The sample consists of 700,000 to 950,000 clones, about 97% of them appearing once.

The V and J genes are TRBV7-9 and TRBJ2-2; 11 nucleotides agree with TRBD2. The sequencing input was naive CD8+ T cells sorted from blood. The receptor was derived from a man aged 25-45 years in good health. CDR3: CASSSTSGRASGELFF. In DNA, the CDR3 is TGTGCCAGCAGCTCAACTAGCGGGAGAGCTTCCGGGGAGCTGTTTTTT.